Detailed here is one T cell receptor (beta chain). This entry belongs to a study of blood T cell repertoires in COVID-19. Data came from immunoSEQ multiplex PCR; TCRdb stores just in-frame clones and leaves some out. The sample lists 140,000 to 150,000 clones; 85% were seen once. With 5 bases clipped from V and 7 bases from J, the junction kept 9 bases outside the gene matches. In germline, CDR1 is SSHAT, CDR2 FNYEAQ (reference sequence). This CDR3 spans 15 amino acids. V gene TRBV7-7 combines with J gene TRBJ1-4; TRBD1 matches 8 bases. The specimen sequenced was peripheral blood. The sequence came from a woman in her forties with active or convalescent COVID-19. CDR3 nucleotide sequence: TGTGCCAGCAGCCCATGGACAGGGAAAATTGAAAAACTGTTTTTT. As protein: CASSPWTGKIEKLFF.